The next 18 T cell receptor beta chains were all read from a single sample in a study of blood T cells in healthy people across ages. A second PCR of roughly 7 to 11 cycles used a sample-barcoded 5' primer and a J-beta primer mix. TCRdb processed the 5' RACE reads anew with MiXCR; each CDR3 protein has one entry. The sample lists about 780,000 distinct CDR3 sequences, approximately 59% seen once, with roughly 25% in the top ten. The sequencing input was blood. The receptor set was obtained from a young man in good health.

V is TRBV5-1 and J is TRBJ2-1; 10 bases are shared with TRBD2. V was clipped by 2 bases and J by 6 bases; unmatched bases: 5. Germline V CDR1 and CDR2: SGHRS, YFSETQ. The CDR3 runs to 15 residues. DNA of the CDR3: TGCGCCAGCAGCTTCAAGCGGGAGGGCCCCAATGAGCAGTTCTTC. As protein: CASSFKREGPNEQFF. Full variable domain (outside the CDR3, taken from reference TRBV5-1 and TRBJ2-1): KAGVTQTPRYLIKTRGQQVTLSCSPISGHRSVSWYQQTPGQGLQFLFEYFSETQRNKGNFPGRFSGRQFSNSRSEMNVSTLELGDSALYLCASSFKREGPNEQFFGPGTRLTVL.

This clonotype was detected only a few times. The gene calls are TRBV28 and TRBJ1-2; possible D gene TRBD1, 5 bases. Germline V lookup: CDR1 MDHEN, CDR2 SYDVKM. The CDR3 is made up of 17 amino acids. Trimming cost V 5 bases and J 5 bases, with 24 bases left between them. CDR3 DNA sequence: TGTGCCAGCAGTCCCCGGGGCTTAACAGGATCTTTTTATGGCTACACCTTC. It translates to CASSPRGLTGSFYGYTF.

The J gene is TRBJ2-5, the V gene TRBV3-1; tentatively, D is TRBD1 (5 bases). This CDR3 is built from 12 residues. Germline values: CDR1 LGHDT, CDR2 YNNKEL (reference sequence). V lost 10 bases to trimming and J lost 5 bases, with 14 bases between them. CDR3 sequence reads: CAIAPSGETQYF. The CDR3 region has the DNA TGTGCCATCGCGCCCTCAGGGGAGACCCAGTACTTC.

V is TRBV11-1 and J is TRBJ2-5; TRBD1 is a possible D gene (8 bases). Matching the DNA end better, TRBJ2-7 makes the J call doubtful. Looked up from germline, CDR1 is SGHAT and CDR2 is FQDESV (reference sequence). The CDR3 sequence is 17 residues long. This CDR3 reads CASSSADRVTSADEQYF. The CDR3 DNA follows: TGTGCCAGCAGCTCAGCGGACAGGGTTACTAGCGCGGACGAGCAGTACTTC.

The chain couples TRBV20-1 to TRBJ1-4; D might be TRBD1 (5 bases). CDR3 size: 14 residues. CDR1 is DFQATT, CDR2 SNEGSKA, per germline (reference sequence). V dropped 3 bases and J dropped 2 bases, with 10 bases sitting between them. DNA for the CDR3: TGCAGTGCTAGGGCAGGGACGACTAATGAAAAACTGTTTTTT. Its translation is CSARAGTTNEKLFF.

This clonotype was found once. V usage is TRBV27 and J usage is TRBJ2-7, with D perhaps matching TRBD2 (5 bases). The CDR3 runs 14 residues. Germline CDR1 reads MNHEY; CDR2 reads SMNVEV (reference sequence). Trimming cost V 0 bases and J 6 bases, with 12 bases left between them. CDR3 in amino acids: CASSLSSRAGEQYF. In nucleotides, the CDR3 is TGTGCCAGCAGTTTATCGTCGAGGGCCGGCGAGCAGTACTTC.

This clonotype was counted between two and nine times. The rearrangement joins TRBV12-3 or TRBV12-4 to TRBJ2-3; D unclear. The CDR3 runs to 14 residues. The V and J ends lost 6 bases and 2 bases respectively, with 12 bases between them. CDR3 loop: CASSLLGFTDTQYF. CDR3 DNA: TGTGCCAGCAGCTTACTTGGGTTCACAGATACGCAGTATTTT.

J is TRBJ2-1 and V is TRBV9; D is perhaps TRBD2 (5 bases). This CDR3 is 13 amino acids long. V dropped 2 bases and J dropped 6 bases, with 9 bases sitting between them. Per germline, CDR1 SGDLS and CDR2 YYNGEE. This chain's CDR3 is CASSVAGANEQFF. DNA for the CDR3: TGTGCCAGCAGCGTCGCGGGTGCCAATGAGCAGTTCTTC.

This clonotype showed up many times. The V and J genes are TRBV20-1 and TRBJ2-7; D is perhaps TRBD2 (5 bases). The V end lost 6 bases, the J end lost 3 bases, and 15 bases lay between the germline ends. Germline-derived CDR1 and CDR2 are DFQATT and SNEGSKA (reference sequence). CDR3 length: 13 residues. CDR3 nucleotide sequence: TGCAGTGCGAACGTAGCGACGAACTACGAGCAGTACTTC. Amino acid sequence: CSANVATNYEQYF.

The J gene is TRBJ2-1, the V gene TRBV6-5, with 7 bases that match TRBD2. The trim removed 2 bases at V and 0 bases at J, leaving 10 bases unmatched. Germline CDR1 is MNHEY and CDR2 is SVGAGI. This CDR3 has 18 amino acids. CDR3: CASSYRAGDLSSYNEQFF. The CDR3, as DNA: TGTGCCAGCAGTTACAGGGCGGGGGACCTCAGCTCCTACAATGAGCAGTTCTTC.

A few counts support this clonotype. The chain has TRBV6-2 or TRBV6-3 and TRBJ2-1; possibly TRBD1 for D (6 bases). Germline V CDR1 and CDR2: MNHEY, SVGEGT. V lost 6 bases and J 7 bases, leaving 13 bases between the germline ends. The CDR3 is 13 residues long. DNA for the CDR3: TGTGCCAGCAGCCAGGGGAATAATAATGAGCAGTTCTTC. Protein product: CASSQGNNNEQFF.

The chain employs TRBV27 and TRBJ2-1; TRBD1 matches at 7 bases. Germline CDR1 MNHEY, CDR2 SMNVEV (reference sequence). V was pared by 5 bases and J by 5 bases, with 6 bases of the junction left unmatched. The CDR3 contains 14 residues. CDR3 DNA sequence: TGTGCCAGCAGTGCCGGGACAGCAAACAATGAGCAGTTCTTC. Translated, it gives CASSAGTANNEQFF.

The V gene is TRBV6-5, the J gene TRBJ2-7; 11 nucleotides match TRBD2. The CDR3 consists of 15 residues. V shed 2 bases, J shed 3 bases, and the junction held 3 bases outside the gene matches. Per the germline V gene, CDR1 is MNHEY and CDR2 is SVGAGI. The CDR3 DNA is TGTGCCAGCAGTTACCACGGGACTAGCGGCTACGAGCAGTACTTC. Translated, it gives CASSYHGTSGYEQYF.

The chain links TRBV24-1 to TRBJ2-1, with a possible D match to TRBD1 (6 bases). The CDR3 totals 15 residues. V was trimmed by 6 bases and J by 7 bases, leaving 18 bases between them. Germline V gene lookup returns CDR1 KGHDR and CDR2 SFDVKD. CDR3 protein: CATSSIQGNLNEQFF. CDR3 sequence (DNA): TGTGCCACCAGTTCCATCCAGGGGAATTTGAATGAGCAGTTCTTC.

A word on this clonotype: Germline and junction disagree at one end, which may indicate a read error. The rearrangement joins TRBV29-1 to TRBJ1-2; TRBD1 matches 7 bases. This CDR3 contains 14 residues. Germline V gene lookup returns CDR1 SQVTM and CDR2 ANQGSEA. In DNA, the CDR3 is TGCGGCGTTGAAGACAGGGATGAAGCGGGCGGCTACACCTTC. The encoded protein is CGVEDRDEAGGYTF.

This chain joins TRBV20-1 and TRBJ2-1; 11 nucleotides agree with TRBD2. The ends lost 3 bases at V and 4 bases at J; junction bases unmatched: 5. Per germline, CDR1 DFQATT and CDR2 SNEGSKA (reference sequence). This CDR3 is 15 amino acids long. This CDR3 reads CSASRLAGGYNEQFF. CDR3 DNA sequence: TGCAGTGCTAGCAGGCTAGCGGGGGGTTACAATGAGCAGTTCTTC.

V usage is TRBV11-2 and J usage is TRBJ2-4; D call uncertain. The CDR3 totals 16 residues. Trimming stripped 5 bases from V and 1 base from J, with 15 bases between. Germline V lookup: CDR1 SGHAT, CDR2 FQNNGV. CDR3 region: CASSPRRSTAKNIQYF. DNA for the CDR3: TGTGCCAGCAGCCCCCGTAGGTCGACGGCCAAAAACATTCAGTACTTC.

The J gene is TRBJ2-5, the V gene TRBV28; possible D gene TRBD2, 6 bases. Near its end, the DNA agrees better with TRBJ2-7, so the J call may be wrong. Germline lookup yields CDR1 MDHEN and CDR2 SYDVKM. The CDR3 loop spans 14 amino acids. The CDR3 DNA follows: TGTGCCAGCAGTTTAACGGGGGAGGTGGGCGAGCAGTACTTC. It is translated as CASSLTGEVGEQYF.